The clone carrying this TCR beta chain was detected only a few times. Its antigen is as yet unknown. This sample was taken from a study of CD8 T cells in ankylosing spondylitis. Construction of TCR beta libraries was performed using quantitative 5'-RACE with molecular barcodes. TCRdb used MiXCR to reprocess the 5' RACE reads, holding one entry per CDR3 protein. Of approximately 190,000 distinct CDR3 sequences in the sample, approximately 13% are singletons; the top ten hold roughly 11%. Regarding the study as a whole: Peripheral blood samples showed relatively rare disease-linked clones, and these clones were CD8+. As reported, disease-linked clones showed significant enrichment in matched ankylosing spondylitis synovial fluid. About 8 highly homologous variants made up a TCR beta motif, and this motif appeared characteristic of ankylosing spondylitis blood.

Germline V gene data show CDR1 as SGHTA and CDR2 as FQGNSA. Trimming shortened V by 0 bases and J by 8 bases, and 11 bases separated the two germline ends. The CDR3 is made up of 14 amino acids. The receptor was derived from a female donor with ankylosing spondylitis or in good health (not recorded which). The genes are TRBV7-2 and TRBJ2-4; D is undetermined. Sequenced input: blood, either unsorted or a sorted T cell fraction (not recorded which). The CDR3 spells CASSLALGMDIQYF. CDR3 DNA sequence: TGTGCCAGCAGCTTAGCTTTGGGGATGGACATTCAGTACTTC.